The source of this T cell receptor beta chain is a study of response to subunit inactivated influenza vaccine. Study-wide results and limits: The authors proposed limited new T cell recruitment per seasonal influenza vaccination.

The CDR3 is 14 amino acids. Germline V lookup: CDR1 SEHNR, CDR2 FQNEAQ (reference sequence). V was clipped by 1 base and J by 9 bases; unmatched bases: 5. TCRdb itself ran the RT-PCR reads through MiXCR, one entry per CDR3 protein. The data show around 190,000 distinct CDR3 sequences, around a tenth seen once. Comment on this clonotype: Its matching antigen is unknown.

This specimen was non-naive T cells sorted from PBMCs, taken on the day of vaccination. The chain links TRBV7-9 to TRBJ2-1, with 8 nucleotides matching TRBD2. The sequence came from a man aged 50 to 59 who received an inactivated influenza vaccine. DNA for the CDR3: TGTGCCAGCAGCTTAGGACTAGCGCGGGGTGAGCAGTTCTTC. Translation gives CASSLGLARGEQFF. Full variable domain (rest looked up from reference TRBV7-9 and TRBJ2-1): DTGVSQNPRHKITKRGQNVTFRCDPISEHNRLYWYRQTLGQGPEFLTYFQNEAQLEKSRLLSDRFSAERPKGSFSTLEIQRTEQGDSAMYLCASSLGLARGEQFFGPGTRLTVL.